Listed here is a single T cell receptor beta chain. Its antigen is currently unknown. TCRdb analysed the 5' RACE reads with MiXCR anew, one entry per CDR3 protein. Altogether some 350,000 distinct CDR3 sequences are present, around a tenth being singletons, with the ten largest covering 15% to 20%. The sample comes from a study of T cells after yellow fever vaccination. In the study overall: In the case of low-cell-number fractions, SMART-Seq v4 Ultra Low Input was used for preparation.

Study outcomes and limitations: Most primary-vaccination clones recurred post-booster (approximately 95% CD4, around 86% CD8).

This sequence originates from a man in his late teens or twenties who received the YFV17D yellow fever vaccine. The specimen comprised PBMCs, sampled on the day of the first yellow fever vaccination.

CDR3 protein: CASSTLRTDTQYF. The CDR3 DNA is TGCGCCAGCAGCACCCTCCGTACAGATACGCAGTATTTT. The gene calls are TRBV5-1 and TRBJ2-3; D ambiguous. The CDR3 consists of 13 residues. Germline V lookup: CDR1 SGHRS, CDR2 YFSETQ. Trimming removed 4 bases from V and 3 bases from J, with 9 bases in between.